The clone carrying this TCR beta chain was seen only a few times. Its antigen remains unknown. The sequence runs out 3 residues before the end of the CDR3; the remainder is reconstructed from the germline J gene. Caucasian heritage predominated among both patients and controls. Blood samples were heparinized, about 5 to 9 ml per donor. Measured with immunoSEQ multiplex PCR; TCRdb has only the in-frame clones, and not every one. The specimen gives roughly 58,000 clones without singletons; the ten biggest hold around 0.8%. This sample is part of a study of T cell clonality in common variable immunodeficiency. Study-wide points: Common variable immunodeficiency TCR beta sequences reportedly had fewer deletions and N-nucleotide insertions.

Germline V CDR1 and CDR2: SEHNR, FQNEAQ (reference sequence). This CDR3 spans 13 amino acids. The receptor's source is a person aged 18 to 70 in good health. Material for sequencing was peripheral blood mononuclear cells. V and J are TRBV7-9 and TRBJ1-2; the D is unclear. The CDR3 is CASSLALLDTYTF. Incomplete CDR3 DNA: TGTGCCAGCAGCTTAGCGCTACTAGATACC.